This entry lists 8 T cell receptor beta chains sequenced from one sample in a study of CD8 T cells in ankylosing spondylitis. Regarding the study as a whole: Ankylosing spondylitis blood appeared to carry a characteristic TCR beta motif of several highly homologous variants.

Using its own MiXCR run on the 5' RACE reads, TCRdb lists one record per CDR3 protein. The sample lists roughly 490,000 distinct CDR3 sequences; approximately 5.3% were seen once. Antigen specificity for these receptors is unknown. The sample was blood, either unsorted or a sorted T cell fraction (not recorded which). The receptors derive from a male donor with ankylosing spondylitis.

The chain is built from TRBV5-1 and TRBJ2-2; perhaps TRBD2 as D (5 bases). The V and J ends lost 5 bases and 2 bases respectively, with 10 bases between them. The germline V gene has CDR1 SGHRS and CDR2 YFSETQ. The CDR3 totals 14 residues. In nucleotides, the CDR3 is TGCGCCAGCAGAACCGGGGAAAACACCGGGGAGCTGTTTTTT. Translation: CASRTGENTGELFF.

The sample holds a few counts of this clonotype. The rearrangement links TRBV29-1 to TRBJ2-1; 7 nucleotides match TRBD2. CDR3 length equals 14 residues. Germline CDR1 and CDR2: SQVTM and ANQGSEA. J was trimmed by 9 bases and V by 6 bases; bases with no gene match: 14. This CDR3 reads CSVAGGIPPSEQFF. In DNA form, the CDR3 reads TGCAGCGTCGCCGGGGGGATTCCACCGAGTGAGCAGTTCTTC.

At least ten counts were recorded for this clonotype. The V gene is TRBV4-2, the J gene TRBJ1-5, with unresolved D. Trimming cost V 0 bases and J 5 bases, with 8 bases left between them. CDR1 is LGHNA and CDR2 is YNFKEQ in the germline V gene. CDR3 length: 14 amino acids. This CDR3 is CASSQEIRDQPQHF. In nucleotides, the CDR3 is TGTGCCAGCAGCCAAGAGATTAGGGATCAGCCCCAGCATTTT.

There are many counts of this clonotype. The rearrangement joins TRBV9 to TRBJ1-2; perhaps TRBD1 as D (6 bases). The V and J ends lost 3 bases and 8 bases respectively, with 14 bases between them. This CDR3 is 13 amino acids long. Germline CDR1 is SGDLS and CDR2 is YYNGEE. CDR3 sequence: CASSAGQFGGYTF. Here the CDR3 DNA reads TGTGCCAGCAGCGCAGGACAGTTCGGAGGCTACACCTTC.

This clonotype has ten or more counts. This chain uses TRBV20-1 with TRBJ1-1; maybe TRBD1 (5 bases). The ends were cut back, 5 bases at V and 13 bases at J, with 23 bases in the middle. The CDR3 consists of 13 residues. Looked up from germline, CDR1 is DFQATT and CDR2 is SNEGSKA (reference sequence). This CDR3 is CSAPFRDPRYHFF. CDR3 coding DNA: TGCAGTGCTCCTTTTCGGGACCCAAGATACCATTTCTTT.

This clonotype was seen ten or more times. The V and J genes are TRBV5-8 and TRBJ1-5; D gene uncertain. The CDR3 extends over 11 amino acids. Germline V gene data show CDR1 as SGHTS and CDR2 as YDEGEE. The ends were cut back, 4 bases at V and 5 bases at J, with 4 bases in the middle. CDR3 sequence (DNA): TGTGCCAGCAGCATTCATCAGCCCCAGCATTTT. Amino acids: CASSIHQPQHF. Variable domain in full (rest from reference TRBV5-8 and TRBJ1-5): EAGVTQSPTHLIKTRGQQATLRCSPISGHTSVYWYQQALGLGLQFLLWYDEGEERNRGNFPPRFSGRQFPNYSSELNVNALELEDSALYLCASSIHQPQHFGDGTRLSIL.

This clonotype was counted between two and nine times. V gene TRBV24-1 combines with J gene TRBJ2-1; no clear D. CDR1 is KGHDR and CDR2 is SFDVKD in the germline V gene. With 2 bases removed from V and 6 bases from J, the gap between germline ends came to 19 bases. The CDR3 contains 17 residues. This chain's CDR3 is CATSDSPLSATSNEQFF. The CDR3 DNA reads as TGTGCCACCAGTGATTCGCCGTTATCGGCTACGTCCAATGAGCAGTTCTTC.

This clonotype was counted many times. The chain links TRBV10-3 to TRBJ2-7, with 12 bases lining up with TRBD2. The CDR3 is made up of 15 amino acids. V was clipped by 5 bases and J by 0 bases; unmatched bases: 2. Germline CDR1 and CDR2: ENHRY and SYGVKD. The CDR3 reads CAISWTSGNSYEQYF. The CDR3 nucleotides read TGTGCCATCAGTTGGACTAGCGGGAACTCCTACGAGCAGTACTTC.